The entry that follows covers one T cell receptor (beta chain) sequence. The data are from a study of T cell changes during pregnancy in multiple sclerosis. Repertoires were generated with immunoSEQ multiplex PCR, while TCRdb's copy carries only in-frame clones and drops some. Among 15,000 to 20,000 clones listed, more than 75% were seen once. The CDR3 sequence is 13 residues long. In germline, CDR1 is SQVTM, CDR2 ANQGSEA. The V gene end was trimmed by 7 bases and the J gene end by 2 bases; junction bases not matched to a gene: 2. The sequenced sample was CD8+ T cells from peripheral blood mononuclear cells, obtained in the third trimester of pregnancy. This clonotype was obtained from a female donor in good health, enrolled as a control in a pregnancy study. The rearrangement links TRBV29-1 to TRBJ2-1; 10 bases map to TRBD2. The CDR3 coding sequence is TGCAGCGCTAGCGGGAGCGCCTACAATGAGCAGTTCTTC. As protein: CSASGSAYNEQFF.